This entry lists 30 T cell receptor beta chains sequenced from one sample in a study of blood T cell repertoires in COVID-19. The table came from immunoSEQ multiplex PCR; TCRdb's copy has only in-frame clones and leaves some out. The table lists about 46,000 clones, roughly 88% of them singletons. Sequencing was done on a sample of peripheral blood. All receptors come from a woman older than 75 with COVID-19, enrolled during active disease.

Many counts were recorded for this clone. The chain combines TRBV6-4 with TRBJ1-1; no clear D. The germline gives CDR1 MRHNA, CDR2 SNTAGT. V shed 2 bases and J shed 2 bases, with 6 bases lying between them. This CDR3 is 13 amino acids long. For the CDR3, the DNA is TGTGCCAGCAGTGACCGCGGCAACACTGAAGCTTTCTTT. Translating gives CASSDRGNTEAFF.

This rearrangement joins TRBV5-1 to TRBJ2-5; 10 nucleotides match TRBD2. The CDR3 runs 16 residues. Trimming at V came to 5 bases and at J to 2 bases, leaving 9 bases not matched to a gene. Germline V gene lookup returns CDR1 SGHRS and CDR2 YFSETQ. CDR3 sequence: CASREGISGGQETQYF. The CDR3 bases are TGCGCCAGCAGGGAAGGGATTAGCGGGGGGCAAGAGACCCAGTACTTC.

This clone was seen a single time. CDR3 coding DNA: TGTGCCAGCACCGGGACAGCTAATCAGCCCCAGCATTTT. Its translation is CASTGTANQPQHF. The gene calls are TRBV2 and TRBJ1-5; 7 nucleotides line up with TRBD1. CDR1 is SNHLY and CDR2 is FYNNEI in the germline V gene. The CDR3 spans 13 residues. V was pared by 7 bases and J by 4 bases, with 4 bases of the junction left unmatched.

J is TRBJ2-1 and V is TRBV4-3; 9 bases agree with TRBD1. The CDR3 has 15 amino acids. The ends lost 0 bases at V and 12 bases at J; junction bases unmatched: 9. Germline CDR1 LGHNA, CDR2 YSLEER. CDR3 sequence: CASSQDHRGLLRQFF. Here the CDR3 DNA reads TGCGCCAGCAGCCAAGATCACAGGGGGCTGCTCCGGCAGTTCTTC.

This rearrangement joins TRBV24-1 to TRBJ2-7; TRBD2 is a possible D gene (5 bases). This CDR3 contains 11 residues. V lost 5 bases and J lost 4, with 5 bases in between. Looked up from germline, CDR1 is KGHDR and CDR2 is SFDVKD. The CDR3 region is CATSAGYEQYF. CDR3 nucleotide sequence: TGTGCCACCAGTGCGGGATACGAGCAGTACTTC.

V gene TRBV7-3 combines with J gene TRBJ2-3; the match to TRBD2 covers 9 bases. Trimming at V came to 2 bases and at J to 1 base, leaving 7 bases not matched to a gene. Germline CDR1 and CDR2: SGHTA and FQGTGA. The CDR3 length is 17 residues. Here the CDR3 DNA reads TGTGCCAGCAGCTTATCCCGTAGCGGGAGCGGCACAGATACGCAGTATTTT. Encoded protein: CASSLSRSGSGTDTQYF. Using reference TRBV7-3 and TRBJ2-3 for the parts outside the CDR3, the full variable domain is GAGVSQTPSNKVTEKGKYVELRCDPISGHTALYWYRQSLGQGPEFLIYFQGTGAADDSGLPNDRFFAVRPEGSVSTLKIQRTERGDSAVYLCASSLSRSGSGTDTQYFGPGTRLTVL.

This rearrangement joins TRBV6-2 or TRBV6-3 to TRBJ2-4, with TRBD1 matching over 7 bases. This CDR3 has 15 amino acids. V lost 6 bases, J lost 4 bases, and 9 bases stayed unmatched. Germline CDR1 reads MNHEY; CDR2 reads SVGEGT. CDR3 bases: TGTGCCAGCAGCCATCCGACAGGGCAAAAAAACATTCAGTACTTC. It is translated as CASSHPTGQKNIQYF.

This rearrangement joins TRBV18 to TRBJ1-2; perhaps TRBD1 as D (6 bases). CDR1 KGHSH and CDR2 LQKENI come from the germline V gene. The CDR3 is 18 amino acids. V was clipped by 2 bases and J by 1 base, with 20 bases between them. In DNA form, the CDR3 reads TGTGCCAGCTCACCAATGATCCTGGACGAGGGGGTTAACTATGGCTACACCTTC. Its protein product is CASSPMILDEGVNYGYTF.

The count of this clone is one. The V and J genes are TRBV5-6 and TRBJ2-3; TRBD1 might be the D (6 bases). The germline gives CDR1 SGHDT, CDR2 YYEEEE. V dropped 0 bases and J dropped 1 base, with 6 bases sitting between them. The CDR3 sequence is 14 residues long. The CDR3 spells CASSLGGRTDTQYF. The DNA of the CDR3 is TGTGCCAGCAGCTTGGGGGGGCGCACAGATACGCAGTATTTT. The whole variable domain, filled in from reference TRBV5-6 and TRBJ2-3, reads DAGVTQSPTHLIKTRGQQVTLRCSPKSGHDTVSWYQQALGQGPQFIFQYYEEEERQRGNFPDRFSGHQFPNYSSELNVNALLLGDSALYLCASSLGGRTDTQYFGPGTRLTVL.

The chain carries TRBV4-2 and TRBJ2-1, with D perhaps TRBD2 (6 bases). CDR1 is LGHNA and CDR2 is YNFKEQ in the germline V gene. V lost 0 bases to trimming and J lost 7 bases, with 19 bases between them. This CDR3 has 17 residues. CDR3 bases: TGTGCCAGCAGCCAAGAAGGTATCACTAGCAATATAAATGAGCAGTTCTTC. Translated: CASSQEGITSNINEQFF.

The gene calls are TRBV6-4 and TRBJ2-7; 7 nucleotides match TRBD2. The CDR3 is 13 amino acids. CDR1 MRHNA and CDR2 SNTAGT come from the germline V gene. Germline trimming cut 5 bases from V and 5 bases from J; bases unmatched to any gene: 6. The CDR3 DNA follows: TGTGCCAGCAGTCGGGACTACCTGGACGAGCAGTACTTC. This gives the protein CASSRDYLDEQYF.

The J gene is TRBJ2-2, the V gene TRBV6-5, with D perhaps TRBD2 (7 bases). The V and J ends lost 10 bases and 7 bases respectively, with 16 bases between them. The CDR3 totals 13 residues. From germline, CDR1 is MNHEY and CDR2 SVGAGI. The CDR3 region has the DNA TGTGCCATCAAAAGGGGGGGGATCGGGGAGCTGTTTTTT. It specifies CAIKRGGIGELFF.

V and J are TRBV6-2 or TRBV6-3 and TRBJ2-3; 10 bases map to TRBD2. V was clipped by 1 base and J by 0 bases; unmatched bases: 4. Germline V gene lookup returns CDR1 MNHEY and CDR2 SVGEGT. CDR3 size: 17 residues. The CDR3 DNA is TGTGCCAGCAGTTACTGGAGCGGGAGGGATAGCACAGATACGCAGTATTTT. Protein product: CASSYWSGRDSTDTQYF.

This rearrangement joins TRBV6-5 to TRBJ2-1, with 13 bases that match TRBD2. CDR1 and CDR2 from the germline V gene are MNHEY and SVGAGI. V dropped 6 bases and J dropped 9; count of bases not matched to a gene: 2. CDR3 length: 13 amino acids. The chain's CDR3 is CASSRLAGGEQFF. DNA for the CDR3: TGTGCCAGCAGCCGACTAGCGGGAGGTGAGCAGTTCTTC.

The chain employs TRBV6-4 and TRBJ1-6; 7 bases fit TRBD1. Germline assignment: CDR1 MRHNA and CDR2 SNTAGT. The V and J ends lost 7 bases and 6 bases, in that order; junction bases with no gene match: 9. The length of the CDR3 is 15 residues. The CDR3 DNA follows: TGTGCCAGCACCAGGGACAGTCAAAGTAATTCACCCCTCCACTTT. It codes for CASTRDSQSNSPLHF.

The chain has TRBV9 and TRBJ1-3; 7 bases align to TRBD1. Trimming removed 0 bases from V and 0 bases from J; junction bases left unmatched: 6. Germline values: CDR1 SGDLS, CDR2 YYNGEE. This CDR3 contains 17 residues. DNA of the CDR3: TGTGCCAGCAGCGTAGGGGTGAGACAGGGCTCTGGAAACACCATATATTTT. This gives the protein CASSVGVRQGSGNTIYF.

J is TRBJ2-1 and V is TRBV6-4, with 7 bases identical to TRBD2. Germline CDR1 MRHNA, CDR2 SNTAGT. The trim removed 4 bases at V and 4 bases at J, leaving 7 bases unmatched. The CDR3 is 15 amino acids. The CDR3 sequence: CASSAQSSGYNEQFF. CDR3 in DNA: TGTGCCAGCAGTGCACAGTCTAGCGGATACAATGAGCAGTTCTTC.

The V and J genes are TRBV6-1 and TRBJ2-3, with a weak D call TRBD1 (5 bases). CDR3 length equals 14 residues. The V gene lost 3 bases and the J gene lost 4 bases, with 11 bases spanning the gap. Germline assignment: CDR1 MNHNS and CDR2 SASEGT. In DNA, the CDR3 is TGTGCCAGCAGTGATAGGGGTATCCCAGATACGCAGTATTTT. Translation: CASSDRGIPDTQYF.

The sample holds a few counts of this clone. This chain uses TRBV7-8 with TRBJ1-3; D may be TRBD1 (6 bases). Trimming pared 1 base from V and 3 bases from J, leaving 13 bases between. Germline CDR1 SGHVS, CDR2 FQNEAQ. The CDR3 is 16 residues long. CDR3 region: CASSLVSRGSGNTIYF. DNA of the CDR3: TGTGCCAGCAGCTTAGTGAGCAGGGGAAGTGGAAACACCATATATTTT.

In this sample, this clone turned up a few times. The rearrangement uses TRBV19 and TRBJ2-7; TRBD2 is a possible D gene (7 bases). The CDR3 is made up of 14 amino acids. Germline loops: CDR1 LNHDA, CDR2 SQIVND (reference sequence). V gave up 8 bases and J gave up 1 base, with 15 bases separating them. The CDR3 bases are TGTGCCAGTCGGGGGCGGGAGACGTCCTACGAGCAGTACTTC. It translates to CASRGRETSYEQYF.

The CDR3 reads CASSFLNEQFF. The CDR3, as DNA: TGTGCCAGCAGCTTTCTCAATGAGCAGTTCTTC. The chain uses TRBV5-6 and TRBJ2-1, with no clear D. The germline CDR1 and CDR2 sequences are SGHDT and YYEEEE. V was clipped by 2 bases and J by 6 bases, with 3 bases between them. The CDR3 is made up of 11 amino acids.

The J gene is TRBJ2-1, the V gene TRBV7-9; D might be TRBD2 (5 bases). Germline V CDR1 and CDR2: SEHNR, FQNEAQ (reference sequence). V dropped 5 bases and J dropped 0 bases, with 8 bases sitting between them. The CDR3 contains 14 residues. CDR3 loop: CASSPSFSYNEQFF. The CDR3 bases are TGTGCCAGCAGCCCTAGCTTCTCCTACAATGAGCAGTTCTTC. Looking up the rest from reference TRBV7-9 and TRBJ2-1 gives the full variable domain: DTGVSQNPRHKITKRGQNVTFRCDPISEHNRLYWYRQTLGQGPEFLTYFQNEAQLEKSRLLSDRFSAERPKGSFSTLEIQRTEQGDSAMYLCASSPSFSYNEQFFGPGTRLTVL.

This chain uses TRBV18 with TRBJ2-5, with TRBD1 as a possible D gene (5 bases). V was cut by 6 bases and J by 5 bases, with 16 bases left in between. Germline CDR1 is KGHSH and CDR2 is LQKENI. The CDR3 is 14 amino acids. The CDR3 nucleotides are TGTGCCAGCTCCCGTACCCGACAGCTGGAGACCCAGTACTTC. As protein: CASSRTRQLETQYF.

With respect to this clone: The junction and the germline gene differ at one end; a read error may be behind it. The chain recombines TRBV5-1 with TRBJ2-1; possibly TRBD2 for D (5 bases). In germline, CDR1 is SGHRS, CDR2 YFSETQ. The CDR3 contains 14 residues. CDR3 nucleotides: TGCGCCAGCACCTTGCTAGCTACCTACAATGAGCAGTTCTTC. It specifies CASTLLATYNEQFF.

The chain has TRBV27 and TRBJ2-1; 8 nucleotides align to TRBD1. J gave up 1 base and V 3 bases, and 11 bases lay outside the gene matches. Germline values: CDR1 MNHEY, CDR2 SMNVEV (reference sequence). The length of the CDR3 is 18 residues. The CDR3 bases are TGTGCCAGCAGTTTGAAACCAACAGGGGGAAGGTCCTACAATGAGCAGTTCTTC. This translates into CASSLKPTGGRSYNEQFF.

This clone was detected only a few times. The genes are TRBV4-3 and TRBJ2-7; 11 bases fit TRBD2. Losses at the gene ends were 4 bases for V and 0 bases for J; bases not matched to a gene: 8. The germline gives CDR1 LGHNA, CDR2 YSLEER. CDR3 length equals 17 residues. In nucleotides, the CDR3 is TGCGCCAGCAGCCCGGGACTAGCGGCCAAAAGCTCCTACGAGCAGTACTTC. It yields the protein CASSPGLAAKSSYEQYF.

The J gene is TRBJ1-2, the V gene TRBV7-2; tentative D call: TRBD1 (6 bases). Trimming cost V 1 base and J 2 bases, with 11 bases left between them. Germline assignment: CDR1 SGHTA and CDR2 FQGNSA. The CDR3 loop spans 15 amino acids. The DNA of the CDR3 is TGTGCCAGCAGCTTAGAACAGGGAGACAACTATGGCTACACCTTC. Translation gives CASSLEQGDNYGYTF.

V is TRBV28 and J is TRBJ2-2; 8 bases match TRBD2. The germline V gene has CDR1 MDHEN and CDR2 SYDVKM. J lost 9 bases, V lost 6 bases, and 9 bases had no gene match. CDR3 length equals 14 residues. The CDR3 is CASSISGVHRELFF. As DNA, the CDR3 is TGTGCCAGCAGCATTAGCGGGGTACACCGGGAGCTGTTTTTT.

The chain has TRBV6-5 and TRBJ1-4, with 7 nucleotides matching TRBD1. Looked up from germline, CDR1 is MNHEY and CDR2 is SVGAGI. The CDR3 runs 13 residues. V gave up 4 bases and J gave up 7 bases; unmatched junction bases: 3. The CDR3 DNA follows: TGTGCCAGCAGTTCGGGACAGATTGAAAAACTGTTTTTT. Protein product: CASSSGQIEKLFF.

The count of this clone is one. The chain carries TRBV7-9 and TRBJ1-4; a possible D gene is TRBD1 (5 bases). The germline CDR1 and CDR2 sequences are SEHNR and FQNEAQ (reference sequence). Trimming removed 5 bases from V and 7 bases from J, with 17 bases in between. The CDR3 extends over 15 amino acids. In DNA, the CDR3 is TGTGCCAGCAGCGATATAGGGGCCTCTTTTGAAAAACTGTTTTTT. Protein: CASSDIGASFEKLFF.